This T cell receptor beta chain was retrieved from a study of T cell responses to AZD1222 COVID-19 vaccine. Across the whole study: Pooled together were second doses at about 4 or about 12 weeks.

A remark on this clone: Antigen: not known.

General observations from the study: Spike was spanned by vaccine-associated CD4 TCRs, which were dominant at 160-218 and 743-854. The peak T cell response came first, and repertoires were sampled only after it.

Germline CDR1 is SGHTA and CDR2 is FQGTGA. J gave up 2 bases and V 1 base, and 9 bases lay outside the gene matches. This CDR3 region has 20 residues. Some clones are missing from TCRdb's copy, which holds only in-frame ones; the method was immunoSEQ multiplex PCR. The sample records around 86,000 clones, around 91% being singletons. The chain employs TRBV7-3 and TRBJ2-3; 16 bases match TRBD2. The sequence derives from an adult in good health. Material: peripheral blood, obtained on day 0 of AZD1222 vaccination. CDR3 DNA sequence: TGTGCCAGCAGCTTAAGGCCGGGACTAGCGGGGGGGCCTGACACAGATACGCAGTATTTT. This sequence encodes CASSLRPGLAGGPDTDTQYF.